This T cell receptor beta chain was identified in a study of blood T cell repertoires in COVID-19. Study information: Donors in the United States, Italy and Spain gave samples during acute or convalescent COVID-19.

This clone was observed a handful of times. Sequencing used immunoSEQ multiplex PCR; TCRdb keeps in-frame clones, though not all of them. Of some 190,000 clones listed, 80% to 90% were seen once; the top ten hold 3% to 4%. Trimming took off 2 bases at V and 4 bases at J, with 14 bases between the two ends. The CDR3 runs 15 residues. Germline V gene sequence: CDR1 SGHTA, CDR2 FQGNSA. The sample consisted of peripheral blood. The TCR comes from a man between 60 and 70 years old with acute or convalescent COVID-19. The rearrangement links TRBV7-2 to TRBJ1-2, with D unresolved. In DNA form, the CDR3 reads TGTGCCAGCAGCTTATCTGGAGGTCTAGGCTATGGCTACACCTTC. As protein: CASSLSGGLGYGYTF. The full variable domain, rest sourced from reference TRBV7-2 and TRBJ1-2, is GAGVSQSPSNKVTEKGKDVELRCDPISGHTALYWYRQSLGQGLEFLIYFQGNSAPDKSGLPSDRFSAERTGGSVSTLTIQRTQQEDSAVYLCASSLSGGLGYGYTFGSGTRLTVV.